The 7 T cell receptor beta chains listed next were all sequenced from one sample in a study of vaccination and CD4 T cells after COVID-19. Treatment meaning: approximately 9-day PBMC culture with coronavirus spike peptide pools or control peptides (ViraFEST assay). The Oncomine TCR Beta short-read assay sequenced DNA from cultured CD4+ T cells. One entry per CDR3 protein, called by TCRdb with MiXCR from the PCR reads. This sample has 15,000 to 17,000 distinct CDR3 sequences, with 45% to 65% found just once. Which antigens these TCRs recognize remains unknown. Sequences were obtained from CD4+ T cells from blood, cultured in vitro. These receptors were obtained from a human donor who had recovered from COVID-19.

This clonotype was counted a few times. This chain connects TRBV11-3 to TRBJ1-2; perhaps TRBD1 as D (5 bases). Germline V CDR1 and CDR2: SGHNT, YENEEA. V was clipped by 7 bases and J by 8 bases, with 17 bases between them. CDR3 length: 13 amino acids. For the CDR3, the DNA is TGTGCCAGCACCCAAGGGGAGGTGGGCGGCTACACCTTC. Translation: CASTQGEVGGYTF.

CDR3 bases: TGTGCCTGGAGTAAAGGGGGTACGCAGTATTTT. As protein: CAWSKGGTQYF. The J gene is TRBJ2-3, the V gene TRBV30; D possibly corresponds to TRBD1 (6 bases). This CDR3 is 11 amino acids long. The germline V and J ends were trimmed by 2 bases and 8 bases, with 8 bases remaining between them. Per the germline V gene, CDR1 is GTSNPN and CDR2 is SVGIG (reference sequence).

The chain couples TRBV7-2 to TRBJ1-5; D is unresolved. CDR1 is SGHTA, CDR2 FQGNSA, per germline. Trimming removed 5 bases from V and 1 base from J, with 9 bases in between. The CDR3 has 14 residues. The CDR3 DNA reads as TGTGCCAGCAGCGCGGACGGCAGCAATCAGCCCCAGCATTTT. It yields the protein CASSADGSNQPQHF.

This clonotype appeared a few times. V gene TRBV6-1 combines with J gene TRBJ1-6; no firm D call. Germline-derived CDR1 and CDR2 are MNHNS and SASEGT. The germline V and J ends were trimmed by 6 bases and 8 bases, with 11 bases remaining between them. The CDR3 spans 13 residues. The CDR3 DNA sequence: TGTGCCAGCAGCCGGTCGCTGGATTCACCCCTCCACTTT. Translated, it gives CASSRSLDSPLHF.

The chain has TRBV28 and TRBJ1-5; 7 bases line up with TRBD1. CDR3 length equals 14 residues. The V segment lost 8 bases and the J segment 0 bases; nucleotides outside the gene matches: 4. Germline CDR1 reads MDHEN; CDR2 reads SYDVKM. The CDR3 sequence: CASWDRLSNQPQHF. CDR3 nucleotide sequence: TGTGCCAGCTGGGACAGACTTAGCAATCAGCCCCAGCATTTT.

The chain carries TRBV5-4 and TRBJ2-3, with D possibly being TRBD2 (6 bases). Looked up from germline, CDR1 is SGHNT and CDR2 is YYREEE (reference sequence). This CDR3 is built from 13 residues. Trimming left V 3 bases short and J 3 bases short, with 8 bases between. CDR3 DNA sequence: TGTGCCAGCAGCTACCGGGGGACAGATACGCAGTATTTT. Its protein is CASSYRGTDTQYF.

The chain links TRBV6-2 or TRBV6-3 to TRBJ1-2; 7 positions agree with TRBD1. V gave up 5 bases and J gave up 6 bases; unmatched junction bases: 6. CDR3 length: 13 residues. Germline lookup yields CDR1 MNHEY and CDR2 SVGEGT. The CDR3 DNA follows: TGTGCCAGCAGTCCCGGGACAGCCCATGGCTACACCTTC. It yields the protein CASSPGTAHGYTF.